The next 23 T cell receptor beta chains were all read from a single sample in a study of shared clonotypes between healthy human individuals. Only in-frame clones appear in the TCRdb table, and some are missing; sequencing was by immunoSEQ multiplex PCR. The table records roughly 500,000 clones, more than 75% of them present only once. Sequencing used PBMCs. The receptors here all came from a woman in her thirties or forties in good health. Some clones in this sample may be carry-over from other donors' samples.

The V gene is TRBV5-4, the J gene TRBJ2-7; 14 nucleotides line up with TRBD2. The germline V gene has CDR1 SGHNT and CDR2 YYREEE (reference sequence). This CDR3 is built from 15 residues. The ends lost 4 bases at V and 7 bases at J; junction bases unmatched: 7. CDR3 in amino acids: CASSLPGLAGEEQYF. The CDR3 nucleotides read TGTGCCAGCAGCCTTCCGGGACTAGCGGGAGAAGAGCAGTACTTC.

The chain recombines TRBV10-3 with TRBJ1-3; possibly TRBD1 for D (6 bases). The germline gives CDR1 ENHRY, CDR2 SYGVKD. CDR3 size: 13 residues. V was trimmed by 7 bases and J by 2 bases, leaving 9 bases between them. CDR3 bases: TGTGCCATCAAGCAGGGGCCTGGAAACACCATATATTTT. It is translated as CAIKQGPGNTIYF.

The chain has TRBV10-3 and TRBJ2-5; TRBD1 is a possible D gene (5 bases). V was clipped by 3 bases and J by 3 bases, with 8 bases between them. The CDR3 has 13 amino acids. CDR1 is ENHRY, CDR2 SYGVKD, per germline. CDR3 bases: TGTGCCATCAGTGAAAGCAGGGAAGAGACCCAGTACTTC. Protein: CAISESREETQYF.

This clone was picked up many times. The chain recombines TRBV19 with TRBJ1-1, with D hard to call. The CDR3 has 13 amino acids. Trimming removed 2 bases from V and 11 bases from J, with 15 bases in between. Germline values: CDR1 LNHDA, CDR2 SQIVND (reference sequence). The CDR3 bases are TGTGCCAGTAGTATACCGCTAGCGGGTGAGGCTTTCTTT. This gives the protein CASSIPLAGEAFF.

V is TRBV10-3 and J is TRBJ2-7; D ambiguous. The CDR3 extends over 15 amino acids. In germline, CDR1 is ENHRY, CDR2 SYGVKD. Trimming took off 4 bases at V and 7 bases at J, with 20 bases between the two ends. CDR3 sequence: CAISGGLTISREQYF. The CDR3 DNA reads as TGTGCCATCAGTGGCGGCCTAACTATCTCGAGGGAGCAGTACTTC.

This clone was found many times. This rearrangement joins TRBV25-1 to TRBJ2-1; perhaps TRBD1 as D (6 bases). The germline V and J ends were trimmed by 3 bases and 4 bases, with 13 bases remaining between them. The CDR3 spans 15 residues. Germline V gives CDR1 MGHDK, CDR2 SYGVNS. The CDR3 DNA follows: TGTGCCAGCAGTGACACGACAGGAGTGTACAATGAGCAGTTCTTC. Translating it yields CASSDTTGVYNEQFF. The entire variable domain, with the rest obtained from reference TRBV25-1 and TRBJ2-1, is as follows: EADIYQTPRYLVIGTGKKITLECSQTMGHDKMYWYQQDPGMELHLIHYSYGVNSTEKGDLSSESTVSRIRTEHFPLTLESARPSHTSQYLCASSDTTGVYNEQFFGPGTRLTVL.

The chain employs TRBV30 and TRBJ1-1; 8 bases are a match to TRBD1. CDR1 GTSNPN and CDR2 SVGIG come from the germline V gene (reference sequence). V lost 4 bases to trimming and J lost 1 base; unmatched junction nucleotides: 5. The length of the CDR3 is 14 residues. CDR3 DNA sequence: TGTGCCTGGAACACAGGGGGAAGGAACACTGAAGCTTTCTTT. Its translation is CAWNTGGRNTEAFF.

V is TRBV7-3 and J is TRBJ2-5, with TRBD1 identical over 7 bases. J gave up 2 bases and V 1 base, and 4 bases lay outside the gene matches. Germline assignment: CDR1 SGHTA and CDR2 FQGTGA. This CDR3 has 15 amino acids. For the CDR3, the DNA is TGTGCCAGCAGCTTAATTGGGACAGTTCAAGAGACCCAGTACTTC. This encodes CASSLIGTVQETQYF.

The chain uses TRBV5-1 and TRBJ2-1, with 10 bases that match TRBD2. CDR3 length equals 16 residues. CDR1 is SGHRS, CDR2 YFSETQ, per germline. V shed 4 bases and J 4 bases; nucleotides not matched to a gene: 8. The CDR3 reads CASSSLAGGGYNEQFF. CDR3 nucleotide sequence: TGCGCCAGCAGCAGCTTAGCGGGAGGTGGATACAATGAGCAGTTCTTC.

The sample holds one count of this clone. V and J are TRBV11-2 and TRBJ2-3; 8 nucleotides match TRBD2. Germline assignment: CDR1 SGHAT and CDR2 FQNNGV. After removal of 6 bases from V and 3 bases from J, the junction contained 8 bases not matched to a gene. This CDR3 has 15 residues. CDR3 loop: CASSSLAVTTDTQYF. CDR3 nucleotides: TGTGCCAGCAGTTCACTAGCGGTTACGACAGATACGCAGTATTTT.

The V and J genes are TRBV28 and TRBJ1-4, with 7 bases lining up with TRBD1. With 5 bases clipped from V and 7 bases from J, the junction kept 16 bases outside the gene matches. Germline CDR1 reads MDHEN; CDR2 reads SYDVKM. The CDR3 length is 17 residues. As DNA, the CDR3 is TGTGCCAGCAGTGACGGGACAGTGGGGGTGTGGGGTGAAAAACTGTTTTTT. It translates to CASSDGTVGVWGEKLFF.

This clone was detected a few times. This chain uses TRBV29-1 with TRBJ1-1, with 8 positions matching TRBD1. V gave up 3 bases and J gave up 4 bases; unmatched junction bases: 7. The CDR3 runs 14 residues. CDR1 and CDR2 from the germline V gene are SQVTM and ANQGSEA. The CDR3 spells CSVDSDRGSTEAFF. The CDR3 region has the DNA TGCAGCGTTGATTCCGACAGGGGATCCACTGAAGCTTTCTTT. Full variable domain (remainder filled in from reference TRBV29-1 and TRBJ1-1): SAVISQKPSRDICQRGTSLTIQCQVDSQVTMMFWYRQQPGQSLTLIATANQGSEATYESGFVIDKFPISRPNLTFSTLTVSNMSPEDSSIYLCSVDSDRGSTEAFFGQGTRLTVV.

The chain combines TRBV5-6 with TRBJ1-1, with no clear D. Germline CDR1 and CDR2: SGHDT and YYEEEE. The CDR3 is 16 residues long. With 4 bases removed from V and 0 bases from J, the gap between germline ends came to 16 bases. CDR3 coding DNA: TGTGCCAGCAGCACGGACCCCAGCGGCCTGAACACTGAAGCTTTCTTT. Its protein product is CASSTDPSGLNTEAFF.

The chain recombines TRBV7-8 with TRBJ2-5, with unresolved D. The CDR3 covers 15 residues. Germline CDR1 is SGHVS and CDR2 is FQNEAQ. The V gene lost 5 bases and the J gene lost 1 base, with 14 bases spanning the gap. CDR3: CASSRLGVAQETQYF. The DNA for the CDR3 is TGTGCCAGCAGCCGCCTGGGCGTGGCCCAAGAGACCCAGTACTTC.

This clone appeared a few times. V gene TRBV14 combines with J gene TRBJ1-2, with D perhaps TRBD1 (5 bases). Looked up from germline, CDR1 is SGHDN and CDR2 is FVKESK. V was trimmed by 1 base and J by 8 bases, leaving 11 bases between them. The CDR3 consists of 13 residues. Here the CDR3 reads CASSQAAGWGYTF. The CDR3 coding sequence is TGTGCCAGCAGCCAAGCAGCAGGGTGGGGCTACACCTTC.

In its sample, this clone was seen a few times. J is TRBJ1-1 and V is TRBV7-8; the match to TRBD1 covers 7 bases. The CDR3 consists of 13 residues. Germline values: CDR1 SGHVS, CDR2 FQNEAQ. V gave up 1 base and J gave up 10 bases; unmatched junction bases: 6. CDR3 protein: CASSLEQGQLAFF. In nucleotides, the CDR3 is TGTGCCAGCAGCTTAGAGCAGGGACAGTTAGCTTTCTTT.

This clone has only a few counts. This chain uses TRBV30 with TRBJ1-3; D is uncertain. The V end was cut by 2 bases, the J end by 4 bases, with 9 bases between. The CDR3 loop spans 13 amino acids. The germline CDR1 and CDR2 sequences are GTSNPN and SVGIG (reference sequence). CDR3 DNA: TGTGCCTGGAGTCAGTCGCCCGGAAACACCATATATTTT. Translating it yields CAWSQSPGNTIYF.

The DNA for the CDR3 is TGTGCCAGCAGCTTCGGACTACCCAACACCGGGGAGCTGTTTTTT. It is translated as CASSFGLPNTGELFF. The genes are TRBV7-9 and TRBJ2-2; possibly TRBD2 for D (6 bases). V lost 3 bases to trimming and J lost 2 bases, with 10 bases between them. The CDR3 totals 15 residues. Germline CDR1 is SEHNR and CDR2 is FQNEAQ (reference sequence).

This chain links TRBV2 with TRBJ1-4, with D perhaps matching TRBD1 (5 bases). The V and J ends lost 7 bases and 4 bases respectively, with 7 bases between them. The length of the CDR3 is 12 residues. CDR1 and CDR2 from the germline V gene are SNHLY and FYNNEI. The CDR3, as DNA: TGTGCCAGCAAGGGGCTTAATGAAAAACTGTTTTTT. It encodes CASKGLNEKLFF.

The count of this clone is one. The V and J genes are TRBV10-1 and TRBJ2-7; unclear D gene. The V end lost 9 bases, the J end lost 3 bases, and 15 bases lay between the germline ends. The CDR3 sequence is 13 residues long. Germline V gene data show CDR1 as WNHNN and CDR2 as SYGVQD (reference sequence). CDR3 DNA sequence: TGCGCCAGGGATTATCGAGGCAGCTACGAGCAGTACTTC. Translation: CARDYRGSYEQYF.

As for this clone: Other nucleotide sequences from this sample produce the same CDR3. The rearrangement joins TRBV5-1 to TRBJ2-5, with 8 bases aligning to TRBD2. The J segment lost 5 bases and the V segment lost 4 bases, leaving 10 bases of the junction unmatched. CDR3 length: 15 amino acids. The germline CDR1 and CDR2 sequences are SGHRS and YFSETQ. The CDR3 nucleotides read TGCGCCAGCAGCCCACAGGACCCGGGGGGGGAGACCCAGTACTTC. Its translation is CASSPQDPGGETQYF.

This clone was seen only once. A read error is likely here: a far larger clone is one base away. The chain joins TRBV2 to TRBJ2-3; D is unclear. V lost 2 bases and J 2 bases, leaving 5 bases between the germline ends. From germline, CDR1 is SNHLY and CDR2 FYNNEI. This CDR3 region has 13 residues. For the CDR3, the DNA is TGTGCCAGCAGTGAAAGGGCCACAGATACGCAGTATTTT. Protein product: CASSERATDTQYF.

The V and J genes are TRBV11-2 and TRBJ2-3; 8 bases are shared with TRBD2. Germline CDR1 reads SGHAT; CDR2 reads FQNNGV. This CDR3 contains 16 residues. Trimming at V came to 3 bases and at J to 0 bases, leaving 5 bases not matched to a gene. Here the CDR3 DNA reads TGTGCCAGCAGCTTCTCGGCGGGAGGTAGCACAGATACGCAGTATTTT. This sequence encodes CASSFSAGGSTDTQYF.